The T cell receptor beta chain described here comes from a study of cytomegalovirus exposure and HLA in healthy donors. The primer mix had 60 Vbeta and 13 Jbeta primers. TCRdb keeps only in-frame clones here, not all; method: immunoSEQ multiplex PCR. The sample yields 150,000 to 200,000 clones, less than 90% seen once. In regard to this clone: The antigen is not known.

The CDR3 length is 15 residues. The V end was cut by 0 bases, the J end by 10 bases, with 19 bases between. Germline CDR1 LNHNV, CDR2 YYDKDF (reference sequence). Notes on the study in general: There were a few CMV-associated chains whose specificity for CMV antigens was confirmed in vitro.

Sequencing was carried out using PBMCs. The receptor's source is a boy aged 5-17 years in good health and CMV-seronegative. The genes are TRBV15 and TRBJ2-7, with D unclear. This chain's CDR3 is CATSRELASLMEQYF. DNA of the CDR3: TGTGCCACCAGCAGAGAATTGGCTAGTTTAATGGAACAGTACTTC.